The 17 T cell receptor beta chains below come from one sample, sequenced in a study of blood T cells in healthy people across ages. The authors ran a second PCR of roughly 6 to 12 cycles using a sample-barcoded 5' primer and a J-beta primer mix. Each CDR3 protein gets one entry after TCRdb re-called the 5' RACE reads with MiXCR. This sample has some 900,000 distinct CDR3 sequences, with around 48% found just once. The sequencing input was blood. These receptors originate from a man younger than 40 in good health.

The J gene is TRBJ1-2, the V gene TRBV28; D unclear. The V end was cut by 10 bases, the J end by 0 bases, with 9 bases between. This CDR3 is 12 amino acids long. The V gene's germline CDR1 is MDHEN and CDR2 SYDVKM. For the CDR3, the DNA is TGTGCCAACGGGGTGCCTAACTATGGCTACACCTTC. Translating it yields CANGVPNYGYTF.

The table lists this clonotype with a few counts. This CDR3 is CATSETGTGNSYEQYF. In DNA form, the CDR3 reads TGTGCCACCAGTGAAACCGGGACAGGGAACTCCTACGAGCAGTACTTC. This chain links TRBV24-1 with TRBJ2-7, with 9 nucleotides matching TRBD1. The CDR3 is made up of 16 amino acids. The J segment lost 0 bases and the V segment lost 4 bases, leaving 6 bases of the junction unmatched. Germline CDR1 is KGHDR and CDR2 is SFDVKD.

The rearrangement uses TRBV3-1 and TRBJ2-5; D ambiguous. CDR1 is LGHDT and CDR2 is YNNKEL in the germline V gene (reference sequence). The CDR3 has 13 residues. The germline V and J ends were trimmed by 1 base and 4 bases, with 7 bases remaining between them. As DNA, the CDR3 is TGTGCCAGCAGCCAAGCCGGGCCAGAGACCCAGTACTTC. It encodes CASSQAGPETQYF.

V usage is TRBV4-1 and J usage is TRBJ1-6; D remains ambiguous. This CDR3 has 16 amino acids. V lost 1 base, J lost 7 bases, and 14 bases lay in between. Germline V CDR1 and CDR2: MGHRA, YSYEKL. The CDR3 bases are TGCGCCAGCAGCCAAGTCCCCCAGGTGGGGAATTCACCCCTCCACTTT. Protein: CASSQVPQVGNSPLHF.

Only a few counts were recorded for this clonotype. The CDR3 DNA follows: TGTGCCAGCAGAATAGCGGCCTTCCGCACAGATACGCAGTATTTT. Its protein is CASRIAAFRTDTQYF. The V and J genes are TRBV6-5 and TRBJ2-3, with D perhaps TRBD2 (6 bases). CDR3 size: 15 residues. Trimming pared 6 bases from V and 1 base from J, leaving 14 bases between. Germline lookup yields CDR1 MNHEY and CDR2 SVGAGI.

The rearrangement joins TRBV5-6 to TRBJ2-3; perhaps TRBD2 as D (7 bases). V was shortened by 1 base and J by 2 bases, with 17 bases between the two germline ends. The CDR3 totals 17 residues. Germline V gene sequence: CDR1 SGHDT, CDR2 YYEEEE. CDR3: CASSLSVAGALTDTQYF. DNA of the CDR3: TGTGCCAGCAGCTTGAGTGTCGCGGGGGCGCTCACAGATACGCAGTATTTT.

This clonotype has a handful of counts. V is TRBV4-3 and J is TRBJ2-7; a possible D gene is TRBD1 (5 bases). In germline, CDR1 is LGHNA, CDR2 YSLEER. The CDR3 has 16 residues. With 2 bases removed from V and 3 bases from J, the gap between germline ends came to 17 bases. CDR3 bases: TGCGCCAGCAGCCAACTCCCAACAGGTGACCTCTACGAGCAGTACTTC. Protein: CASSQLPTGDLYEQYF.

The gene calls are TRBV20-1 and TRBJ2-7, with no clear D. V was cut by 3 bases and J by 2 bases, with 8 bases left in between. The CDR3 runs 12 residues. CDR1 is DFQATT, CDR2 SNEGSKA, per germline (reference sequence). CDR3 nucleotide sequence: TGCAGTGCTAGGGGCCGAGCCTACGAGCAGTACTTC. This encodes CSARGRAYEQYF.

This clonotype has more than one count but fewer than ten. CDR3 in DNA: TGCGCCAGCAGCCAATCGGCGGGAGAGTACAATGAGCAGTTCTTC. This codes for CASSQSAGEYNEQFF. The V and J genes are TRBV4-1 and TRBJ2-1; 7 nucleotides agree with TRBD2. CDR1 and CDR2 from the germline V gene are MGHRA and YSYEKL. This CDR3 contains 15 residues. The V gene end was trimmed by 2 bases and the J gene end by 4 bases; junction bases not matched to a gene: 5.

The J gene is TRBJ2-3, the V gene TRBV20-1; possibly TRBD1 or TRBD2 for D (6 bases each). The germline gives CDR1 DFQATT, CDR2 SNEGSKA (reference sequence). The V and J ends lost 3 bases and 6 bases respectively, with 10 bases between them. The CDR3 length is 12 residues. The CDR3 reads CSASEGGDTQYF. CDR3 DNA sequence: TGCAGTGCTAGTGAAGGGGGGGATACGCAGTATTTT.

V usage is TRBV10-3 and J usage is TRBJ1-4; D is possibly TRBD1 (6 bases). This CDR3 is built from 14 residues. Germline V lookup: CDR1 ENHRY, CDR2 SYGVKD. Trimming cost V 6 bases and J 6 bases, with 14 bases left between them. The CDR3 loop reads CAIRPQGGDEKLFF. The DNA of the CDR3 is TGTGCCATCAGACCACAGGGAGGGGATGAAAAACTGTTTTTT.

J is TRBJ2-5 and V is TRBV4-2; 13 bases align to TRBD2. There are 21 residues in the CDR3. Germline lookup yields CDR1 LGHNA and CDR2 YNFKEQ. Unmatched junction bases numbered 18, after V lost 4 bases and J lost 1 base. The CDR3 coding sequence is TGTGCCAGCAGCCGGCACTACCTTTCCGGGACTAGCGGGAAAGCCCAAGAGACCCAGTACTTC. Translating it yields CASSRHYLSGTSGKAQETQYF.

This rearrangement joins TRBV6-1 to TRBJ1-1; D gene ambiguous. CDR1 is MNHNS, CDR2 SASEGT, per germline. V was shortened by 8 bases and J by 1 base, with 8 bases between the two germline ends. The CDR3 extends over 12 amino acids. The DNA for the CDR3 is TGTGCCAGCGCGGAATCGAACACTGAAGCTTTCTTT. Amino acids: CASAESNTEAFF.

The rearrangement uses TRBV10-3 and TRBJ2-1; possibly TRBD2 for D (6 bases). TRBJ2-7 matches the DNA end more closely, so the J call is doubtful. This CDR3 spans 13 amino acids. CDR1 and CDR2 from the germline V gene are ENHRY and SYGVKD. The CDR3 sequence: CAIKGEVGTEQYF. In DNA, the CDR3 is TGTGCCATCAAGGGCGAGGTCGGGACTGAGCAGTACTTC.

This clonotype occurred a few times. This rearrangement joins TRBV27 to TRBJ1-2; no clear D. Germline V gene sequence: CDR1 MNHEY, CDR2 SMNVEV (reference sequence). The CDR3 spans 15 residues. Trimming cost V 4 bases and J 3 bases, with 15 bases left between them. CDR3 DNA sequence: TGTGCCAGCAGTTCCCATGGAGGATCCGACTATGGCTACACCTTC. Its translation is CASSSHGGSDYGYTF.

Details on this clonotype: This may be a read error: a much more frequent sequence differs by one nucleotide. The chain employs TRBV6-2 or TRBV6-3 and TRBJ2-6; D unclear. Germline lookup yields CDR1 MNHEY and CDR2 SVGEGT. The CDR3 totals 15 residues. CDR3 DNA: TGTGCCGGCAGTTACTGGGTAGCTGGGGCCAACGTCCTGACTTTC. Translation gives CAGSYWVAGANVLTF.

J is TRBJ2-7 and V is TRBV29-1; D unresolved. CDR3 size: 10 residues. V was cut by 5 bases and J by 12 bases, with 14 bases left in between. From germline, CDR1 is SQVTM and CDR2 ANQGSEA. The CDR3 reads CSVTQANGYF. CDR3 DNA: TGCAGCGTTACCCAAGCTAACGGGTACTTC.